The clone carrying this T cell receptor (beta chain) came up once. The data are from a study of blood T cell repertoires in COVID-19. Sequenced by immunoSEQ multiplex PCR; TCRdb stores in-frame clones only, minus some. The sample holds about 140,000 clones, 70% to 85% seen once. There are 15 residues in the CDR3. V was pared by 5 bases and J by 8 bases, with 10 bases of the junction left unmatched. CDR1 LNHDA and CDR2 SQIVND come from the germline V gene (reference sequence). The source material was peripheral blood. This rearrangement joins TRBV19 to TRBJ2-4; 9 nucleotides align to TRBD2. The TCR was taken from a human donor in a cohort sampled during active COVID-19. The CDR3 reads CASSSGGGAADIQYF. The CDR3 DNA sequence: TGTGCCAGTAGTTCTGGCGGGGGGGCAGCCGACATTCAGTACTTC.